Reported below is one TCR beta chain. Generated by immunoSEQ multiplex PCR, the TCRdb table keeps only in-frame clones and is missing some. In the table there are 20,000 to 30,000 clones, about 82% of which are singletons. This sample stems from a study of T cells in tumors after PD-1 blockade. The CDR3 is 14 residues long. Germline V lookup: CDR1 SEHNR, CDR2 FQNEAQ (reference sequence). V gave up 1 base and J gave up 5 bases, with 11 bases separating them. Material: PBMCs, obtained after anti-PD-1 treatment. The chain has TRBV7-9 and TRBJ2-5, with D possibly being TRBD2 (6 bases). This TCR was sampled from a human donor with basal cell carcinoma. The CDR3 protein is CASSLVGTQETQYF. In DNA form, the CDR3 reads TGTGCCAGCAGCTTAGTAGGGACTCAGGAGACCCAGTACTTC.